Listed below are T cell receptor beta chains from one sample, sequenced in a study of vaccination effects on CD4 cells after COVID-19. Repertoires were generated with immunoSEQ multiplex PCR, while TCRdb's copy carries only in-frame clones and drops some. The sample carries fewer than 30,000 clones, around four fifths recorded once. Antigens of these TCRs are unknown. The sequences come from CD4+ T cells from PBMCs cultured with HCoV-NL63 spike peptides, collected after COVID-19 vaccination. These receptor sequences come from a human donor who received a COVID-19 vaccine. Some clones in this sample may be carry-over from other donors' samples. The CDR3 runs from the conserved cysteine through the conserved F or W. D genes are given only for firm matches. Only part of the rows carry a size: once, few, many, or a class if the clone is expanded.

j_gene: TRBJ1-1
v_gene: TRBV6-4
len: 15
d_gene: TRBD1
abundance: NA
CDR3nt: TGTGCCAGCAGAGTCACCAGGGACAGAAGAGCTGAAGCTTTCTTT
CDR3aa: CASRVTRDRRAEAFF

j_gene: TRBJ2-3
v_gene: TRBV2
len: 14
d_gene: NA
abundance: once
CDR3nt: TGTGCCAGCAGTCGTTCAGCGGTTCTTGATACGCAGTATTTT
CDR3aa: CASSRSAVLDTQYF

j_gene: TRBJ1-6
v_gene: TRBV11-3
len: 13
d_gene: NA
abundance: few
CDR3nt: TGTGCCAGCAGCTCAGCTCTCGGATCACCCCTCCACTTT
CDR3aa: CASSSALGSPLHF

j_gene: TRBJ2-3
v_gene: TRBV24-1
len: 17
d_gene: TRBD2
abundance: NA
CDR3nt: TGTGCCACCAGTGACCCTGGACTAGCGGGTAGCACAGATACGCAGTATTTT
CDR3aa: CATSDPGLAGSTDTQYF

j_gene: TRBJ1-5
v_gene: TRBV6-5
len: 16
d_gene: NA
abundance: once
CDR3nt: TGTGCCAGCAGTTACTCGGGGGTGTCTAGCAATCAGCCCCAGCATTTT
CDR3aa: CASSYSGVSSNQPQHF

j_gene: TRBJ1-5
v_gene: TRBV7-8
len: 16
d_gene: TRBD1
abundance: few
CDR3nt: TGTGCCAGCAGCCGATCTTGGGACAGAGGAGGGCAGCCCCAGCATTTT
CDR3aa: CASSRSWDRGGQPQHF

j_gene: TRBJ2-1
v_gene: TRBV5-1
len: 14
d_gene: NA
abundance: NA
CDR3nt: TGCGCCAGCAGCTTGGTCCAACAATACAATGAGCAGTTCTTC
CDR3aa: CASSLVQQYNEQFF

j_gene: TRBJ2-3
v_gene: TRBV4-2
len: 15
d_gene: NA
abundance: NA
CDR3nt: TGTGCCAGCAGCCAAGAAGACTCCGGCACAGATACGCAGTATTTT
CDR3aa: CASSQEDSGTDTQYF

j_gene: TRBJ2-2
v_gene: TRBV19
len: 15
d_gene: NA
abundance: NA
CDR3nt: TGTGCCACCCGGGGGGCGACGGCGGGGACCGGGGAGCTGTTTTTT
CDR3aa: CATRGATAGTGELFF

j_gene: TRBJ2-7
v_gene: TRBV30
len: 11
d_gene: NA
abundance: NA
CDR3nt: TGTGCCTGGAGCCCTCAATACGAGCAGTACTTC
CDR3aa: CAWSPQYEQYF

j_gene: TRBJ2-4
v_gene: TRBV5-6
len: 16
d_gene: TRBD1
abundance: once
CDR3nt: TGTGCCAGCAGCTTGTTTGGGACAGGGGCCAAAAACATTCAGTACTTC
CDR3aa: CASSLFGTGAKNIQYF

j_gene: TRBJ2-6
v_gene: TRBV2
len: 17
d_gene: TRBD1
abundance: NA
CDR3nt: TGTGCCAGCAGTACGATGACAGGGCCCTCTGGGGCCAACGTCCTGACTTTC
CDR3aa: CASSTMTGPSGANVLTF

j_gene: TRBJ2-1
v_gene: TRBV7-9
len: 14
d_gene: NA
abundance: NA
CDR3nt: TGTGCCAGCAGCCCGCGGACGGCGCGGGGTGAGCAGTTCTTC
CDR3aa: CASSPRTARGEQFF

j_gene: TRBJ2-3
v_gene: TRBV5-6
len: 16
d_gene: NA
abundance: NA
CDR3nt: TGTGCCAGCAGCTTGGCCCGGGACTTCTCCACAGATACGCAGTATTTT
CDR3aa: CASSLARDFSTDTQYF

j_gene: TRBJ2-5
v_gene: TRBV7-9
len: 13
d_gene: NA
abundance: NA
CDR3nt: TGTGCCAGCAGATCCAGGGTCGGGGAGACCCAGTACTTC
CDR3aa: CASRSRVGETQYF

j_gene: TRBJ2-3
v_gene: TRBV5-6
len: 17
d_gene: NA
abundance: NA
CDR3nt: TGTGCCAGCAGCCCCAACGTGGCAGCCGCTAGCACAGATACGCAGTATTTT
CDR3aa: CASSPNVAAASTDTQYF

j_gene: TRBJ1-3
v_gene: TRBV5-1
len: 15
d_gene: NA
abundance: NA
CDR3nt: TGCGCCAGCAGCCTGCCATCCAGCTCTGGAAACACCATATATTTT
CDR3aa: CASSLPSSSGNTIYF

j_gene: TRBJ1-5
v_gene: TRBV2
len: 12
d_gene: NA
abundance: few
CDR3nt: TGTGCCAGCGCACGGGGAAATCAGCCCCAGCATTTT
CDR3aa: CASARGNQPQHF

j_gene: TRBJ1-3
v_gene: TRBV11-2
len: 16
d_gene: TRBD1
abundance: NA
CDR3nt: TGTGCCAGCAGCCGGGGACAGCCAAGCTCTGGAAACACCATATATTTT
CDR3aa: CASSRGQPSSGNTIYF

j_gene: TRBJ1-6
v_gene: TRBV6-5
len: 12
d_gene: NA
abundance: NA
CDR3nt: TGTGCCAGCAAGGCGGTTAATTCACCCCTCCACTTT
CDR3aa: CASKAVNSPLHF

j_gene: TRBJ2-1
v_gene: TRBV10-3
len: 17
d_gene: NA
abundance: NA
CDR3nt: TGTGCCACGGGGGACCCAAGACTATCCAGCTCCTACAATGAGCAGTTCTTC
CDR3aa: CATGDPRLSSSYNEQFF

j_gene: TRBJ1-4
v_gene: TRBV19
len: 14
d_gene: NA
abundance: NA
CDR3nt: TGTGCCAGTAAGAGACAGGCAACTAATGAAAAACTGTTTTTT
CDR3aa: CASKRQATNEKLFF

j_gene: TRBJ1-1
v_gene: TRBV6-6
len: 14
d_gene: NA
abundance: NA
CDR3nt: TGTGCCAGCTCTTTGATCTCAGGGAACACTGAAGCTTTCTTT
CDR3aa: CASSLISGNTEAFF

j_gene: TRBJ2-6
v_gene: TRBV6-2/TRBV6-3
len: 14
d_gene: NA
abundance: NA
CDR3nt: TGTGCCAGCAGCCCGTTTACTGGGGCCAACGTCCTGACTTTC
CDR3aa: CASSPFTGANVLTF

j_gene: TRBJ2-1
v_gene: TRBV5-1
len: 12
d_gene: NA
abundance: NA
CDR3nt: TGCGCCAGCAGCATCTGGGCCAATGAGCAGTTCTTC
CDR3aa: CASSIWANEQFF

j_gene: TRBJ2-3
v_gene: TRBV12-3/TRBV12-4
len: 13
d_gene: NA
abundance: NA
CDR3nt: TGTGCCAGCATAGGTCTATCCACAGATACGCAGTATTTT
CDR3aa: CASIGLSTDTQYF

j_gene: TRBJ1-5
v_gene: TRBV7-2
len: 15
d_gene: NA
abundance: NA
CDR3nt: TGTGCCAGCAGCCCCCCCGGGATCGACAATCAGCCCCAGCATTTT
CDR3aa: CASSPPGIDNQPQHF

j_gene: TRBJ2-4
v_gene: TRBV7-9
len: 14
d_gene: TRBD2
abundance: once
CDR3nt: TGTGCCAGCAGCCCTAGCGGGGGCGAAAACATTCAGTACTTC
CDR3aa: CASSPSGGENIQYF

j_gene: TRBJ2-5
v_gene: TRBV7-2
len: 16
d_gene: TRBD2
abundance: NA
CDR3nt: TGTGCCAGCAGCTTAGGGCTAGCGGGGGAGCAAGAGACCCAGTACTTC
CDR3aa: CASSLGLAGEQETQYF

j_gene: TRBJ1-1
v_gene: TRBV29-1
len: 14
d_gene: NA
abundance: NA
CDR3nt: TGCAGCGTTGAAGGAGTAAATATGAACACTGAAGCTTTCTTT
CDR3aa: CSVEGVNMNTEAFF

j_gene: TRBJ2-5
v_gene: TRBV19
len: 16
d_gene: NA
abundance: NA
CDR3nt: TGTGCCAGTAGTATCTTTGCGGGGGCCCTCCAAGAGACCCAGTACTTC
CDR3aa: CASSIFAGALQETQYF

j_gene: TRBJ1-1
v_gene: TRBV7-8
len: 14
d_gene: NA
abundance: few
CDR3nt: TGTGCCAGCAGCCGATCAGAGTCGAACACTGAAGCTTTCTTT
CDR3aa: CASSRSESNTEAFF

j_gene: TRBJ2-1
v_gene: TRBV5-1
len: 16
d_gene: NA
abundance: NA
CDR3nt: TGCGCCAGCAGCTTGGACACCTTGAGCTCCTACAATGAGCAGTTCTTC
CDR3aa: CASSLDTLSSYNEQFF

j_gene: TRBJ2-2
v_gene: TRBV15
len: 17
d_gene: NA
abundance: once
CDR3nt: TGTGCCACCAGCAGAGATAAACAGGGAGTGTTCACCGGGGAGCTGTTTTTT
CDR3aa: CATSRDKQGVFTGELFF

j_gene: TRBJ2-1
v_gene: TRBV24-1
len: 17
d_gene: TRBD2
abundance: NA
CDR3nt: TGTGCCACCAGTGACTCTAGCGGGGGGGCCTCCTACAATGAGCAGTTCTTC
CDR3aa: CATSDSSGGASYNEQFF

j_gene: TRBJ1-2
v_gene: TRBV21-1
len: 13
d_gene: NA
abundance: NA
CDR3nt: TGTGCCAGCAGCAAAGCCCCGGGCTGGGGCTACACCTTC
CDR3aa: CASSKAPGWGYTF

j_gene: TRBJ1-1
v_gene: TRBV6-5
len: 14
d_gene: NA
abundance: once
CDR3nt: TGTGCCAGCAAAATACAGGCGGGGAACACTGAAGCTTTCTTT
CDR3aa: CASKIQAGNTEAFF

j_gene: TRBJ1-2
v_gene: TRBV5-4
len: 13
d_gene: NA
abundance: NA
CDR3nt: TGTGCCAGCAGCTTCGCGGAAAACTATGGCTACACCTTC
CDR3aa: CASSFAENYGYTF

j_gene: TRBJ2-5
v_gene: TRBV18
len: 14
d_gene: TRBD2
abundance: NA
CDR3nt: TGTGCCAGCTCACCGCGGGGGTTACAAGAGACCCAGTACTTC
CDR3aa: CASSPRGLQETQYF

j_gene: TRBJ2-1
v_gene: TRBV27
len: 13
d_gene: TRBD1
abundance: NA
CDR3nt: TGTGCCAGCCTGGACAGGGGGCGAAATGAGCAGTTCTTC
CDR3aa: CASLDRGRNEQFF

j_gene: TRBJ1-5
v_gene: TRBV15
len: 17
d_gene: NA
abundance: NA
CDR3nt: TGTGCCACCAGCAGAGATCCCCTTGGCATGAGCAATCAGCCCCAGCATTTT
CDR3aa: CATSRDPLGMSNQPQHF

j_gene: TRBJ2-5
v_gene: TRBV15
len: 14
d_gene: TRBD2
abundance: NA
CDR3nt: TGTGCCACCAGCAGAGATGTAGCGGGAGAGACCCAGTACTTC
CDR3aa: CATSRDVAGETQYF

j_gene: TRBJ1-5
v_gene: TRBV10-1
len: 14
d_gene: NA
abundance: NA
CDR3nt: TGCGCCAGCAGTACGGGGGGGTCACGACAGCCCCAGCATTTT
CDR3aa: CASSTGGSRQPQHF

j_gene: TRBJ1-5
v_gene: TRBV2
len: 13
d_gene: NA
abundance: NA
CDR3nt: TGTGCCAGCACTCGGTCAAGCAATCAGCCCCAGCATTTT
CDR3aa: CASTRSSNQPQHF

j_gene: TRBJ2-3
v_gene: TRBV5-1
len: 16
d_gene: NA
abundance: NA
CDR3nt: TGCGCCAGCAGCTTGGTTTTGTCAGGGCGCACAGATACGCAGTATTTT
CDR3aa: CASSLVLSGRTDTQYF

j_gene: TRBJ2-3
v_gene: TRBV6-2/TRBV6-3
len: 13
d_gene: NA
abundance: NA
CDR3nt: TGTGCCAGCAGTTACCTCCCCGGGGGAACGCAGTATTTT
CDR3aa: CASSYLPGGTQYF

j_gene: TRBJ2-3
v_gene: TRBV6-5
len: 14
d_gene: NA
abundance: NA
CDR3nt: TGTGCCTCTTCGGGCGTCGGGATGGCAGATACGCAGTATTTT
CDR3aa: CASSGVGMADTQYF

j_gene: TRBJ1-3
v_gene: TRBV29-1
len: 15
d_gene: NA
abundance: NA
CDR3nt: TGCAGCGCCGTCGGAGGGCTGGGCTCTGGAAACACCATATATTTT
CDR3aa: CSAVGGLGSGNTIYF

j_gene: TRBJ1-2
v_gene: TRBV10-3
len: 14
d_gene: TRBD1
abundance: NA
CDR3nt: TGTGCCATCAGTGACCGAGCAGGGGGTTATGGCTACACCTTC
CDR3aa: CAISDRAGGYGYTF

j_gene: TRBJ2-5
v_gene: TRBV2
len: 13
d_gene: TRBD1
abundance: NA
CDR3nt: TGTGCCAGCACGGGGACAGGGAGGGAGACCCAGTACTTC
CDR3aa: CASTGTGRETQYF

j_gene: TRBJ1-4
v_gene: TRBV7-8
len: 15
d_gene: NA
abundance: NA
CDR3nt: TGTGCCAGCAGCCGCGAGACCCTGAGGAGCGAAAAACTGTTTTTT
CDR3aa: CASSRETLRSEKLFF

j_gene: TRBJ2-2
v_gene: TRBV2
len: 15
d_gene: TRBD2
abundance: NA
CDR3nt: TGTGCCAGCCTCGGGACTAGCAGAAACACCGGGGAGCTGTTTTTT
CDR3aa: CASLGTSRNTGELFF

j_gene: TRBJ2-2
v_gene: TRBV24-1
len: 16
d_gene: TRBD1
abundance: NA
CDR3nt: TGTGCCACCAGTGATGACTCTGGGACAGTCACCGGGGAGCTGTTTTTT
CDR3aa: CATSDDSGTVTGELFF

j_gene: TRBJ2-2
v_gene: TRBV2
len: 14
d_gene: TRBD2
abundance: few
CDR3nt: TGTGCCAGCGTTGACCGGGGGGACACCGGGGAGCTGTTTTTT
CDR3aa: CASVDRGDTGELFF

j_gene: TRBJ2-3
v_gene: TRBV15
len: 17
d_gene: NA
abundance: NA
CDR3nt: TGTGCCACCAGCAGAGATCATGGACACCTGAGCACAGATACGCAGTATTTT
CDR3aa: CATSRDHGHLSTDTQYF

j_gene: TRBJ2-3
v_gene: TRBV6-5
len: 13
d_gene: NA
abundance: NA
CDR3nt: TGTGCCAGCAGTTTGGCTAACACAGATACGCAGTATTTT
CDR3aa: CASSLANTDTQYF

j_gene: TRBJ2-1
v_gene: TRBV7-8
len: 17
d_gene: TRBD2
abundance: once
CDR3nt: TGTGCCAGCAGCTTACGGCTTGGACTAGCGGACCGGAATGAGCAGTTCTTC
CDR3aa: CASSLRLGLADRNEQFF

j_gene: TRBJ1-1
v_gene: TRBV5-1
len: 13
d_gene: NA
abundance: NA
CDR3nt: TGCGCCAGCAGCTTGGATTTCGGATTTGAAGCTTTCTTT
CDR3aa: CASSLDFGFEAFF

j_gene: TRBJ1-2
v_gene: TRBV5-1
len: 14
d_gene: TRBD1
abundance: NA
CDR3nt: TGCGCCAGCAGCTTGGGAGACAGGGACTATGGCTACACCTTC
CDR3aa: CASSLGDRDYGYTF

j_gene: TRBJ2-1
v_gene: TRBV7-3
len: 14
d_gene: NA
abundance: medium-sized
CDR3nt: TGTGCCAGCAGCCAAGGCTCCTCCTACAATGAGCAGTTCTTC
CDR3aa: CASSQGSSYNEQFF